The 14 T cell receptor beta chains listed next were all sequenced from one sample in a study of vaccination effects on CD4 cells after COVID-19. Clones were sequenced by immunoSEQ multiplex PCR, and TCRdb holds only the in-frame ones, with some missing. The data hold just under 75,000 clones, with over 65% observed a single time. The authors isolated CD4+ T cells after around nine days of culture. Participants each got two BNT162b2 or mRNA-1273 vaccine doses. These receptors lack a known antigen. The sample consisted of CD4+ T cells from PBMCs cultured without peptide, taken after COVID-19 vaccination. These receptors all stem from a human donor who received a COVID-19 vaccine.

The rearrangement links TRBV27 to TRBJ2-3, with a weak D call TRBD2 (7 bases). Per germline, CDR1 MNHEY and CDR2 SMNVEV (reference sequence). V was cut by 6 bases and J by 4 bases, with 20 bases left in between. The CDR3 consists of 16 residues. CDR3 amino acids: CASRLHRGGMPDTQYF. CDR3 nucleotides: TGTGCCAGCAGACTCCATAGGGGGGGCATGCCAGATACGCAGTATTTT.

This chain links TRBV18 with TRBJ1-6; possible D gene TRBD1, 5 bases. The germline CDR1 and CDR2 sequences are KGHSH and LQKENI. The CDR3 sequence is 18 residues long. Trimming took 4 bases from V and 1 from J, leaving 17 bases between them. The CDR3 loop reads CASSLGTAVGSYNSPLHF. CDR3 nucleotides: TGTGCCAGCTCACTAGGGACTGCTGTCGGGTCCTATAATTCACCCCTCCACTTT. Combining the CDR3 with reference TRBV18 and TRBJ1-6 gives the whole variable domain NAGVMQNPRHLVRRRGQEARLRCSPMKGHSHVYWYRQLPEEGLKFMVYLQKENIIDESGMPKERFSAEFPKEGPSILRIQQVVRGDSAAYFCASSLGTAVGSYNSPLHFGNGTRLTVT.

In its sample, this clone ranks as medium-sized (0.01 to 0.1%). The gene calls are TRBV9 and TRBJ1-3; a possible D gene is TRBD1 (6 bases). This CDR3 is 16 amino acids long. Per the germline V gene, CDR1 is SGDLS and CDR2 is YYNGEE. V lost 0 bases to trimming and J lost 4 bases, with 14 bases between them. CDR3 in DNA: TGTGCCAGCAGCGTAGCTAGGGCAGGGGCGGGAAACACCATATATTTT. Its protein product is CASSVARAGAGNTIYF. Full variable domain (missing parts from reference TRBV9 and TRBJ1-3): DSGVTQTPKHLITATGQRVTLRCSPRSGDLSVYWYQQSLDQGLQFLIQYYNGEERAKGNILERFSAQQFPDLHSELNLSSLELGDSALYFCASSVARAGAGNTIYFGEGSWLTVV.

The chain carries TRBV5-1 and TRBJ2-5, with TRBD1 matching over 11 bases. The CDR3 is 16 residues long. Trimming cost V 7 bases and J 1 base; bases outside gene matches: 9. Germline loops: CDR1 SGHRS, CDR2 YFSETQ. For the CDR3, the DNA is TGCGCCAGCCGACTCGGGACAGGGGGACTCCAAGAGACCCAGTACTTC. Amino acid sequence: CASRLGTGGLQETQYF.

The V and J genes are TRBV2 and TRBJ1-2; D is undetermined. Per germline, CDR1 SNHLY and CDR2 FYNNEI. The CDR3 is made up of 13 amino acids. V lost 0 bases, J lost 7 bases, and 9 bases lay in between. CDR3 bases: TGTGCCAGCAGTGAAGCCACGGCAAGTGGCTACACCTTC. Translation gives CASSEATASGYTF.

The chain joins TRBV19 to TRBJ2-7, with TRBD2 identical over 9 bases. Per germline, CDR1 LNHDA and CDR2 SQIVND (reference sequence). Unmatched junction bases numbered 6, after V lost 4 bases and J lost 2 bases. This CDR3 is built from 15 residues. This CDR3 reads CASSRSGGPTYEQYV. In DNA, the CDR3 is TGTGCCAGTAGTAGAAGCGGGGGGCCTACCTACGAGCAGTACGTC.

The CDR3 nucleotides are TGCGCCAGCAGCTTGCCCGGACAGGCCAGCACAGATACGCAGTATTTT. Protein: CASSLPGQASTDTQYF. The chain carries TRBV5-1 and TRBJ2-3, with 7 bases aligning to TRBD1. Trimming cost V 1 base and J 0 bases; bases outside gene matches: 5. Germline CDR1 SGHRS, CDR2 YFSETQ. The CDR3 is 16 amino acids.

Concerning this clone itself: This sample also contains other DNA sequences that code for the same CDR3. The chain couples TRBV18 to TRBJ2-3; D not certain. The CDR3 has 12 amino acids. V gave up 6 bases and J gave up 0 bases, with 4 bases separating them. Looked up from germline, CDR1 is KGHSH and CDR2 is LQKENI. The CDR3 DNA sequence: TGTGCCAGCTCCCCGAGCACAGATACGCAGTATTTT. Its translation: CASSPSTDTQYF.

The rearrangement uses TRBV2 and TRBJ2-3, with D tentatively TRBD2 (5 bases). Trimming took off 6 bases at V and 5 bases at J, with 9 bases between the two ends. The germline CDR1 and CDR2 sequences are SNHLY and FYNNEI. CDR3 length: 12 amino acids. CDR3 residues: CASRVTRDTQYF. CDR3 DNA sequence: TGTGCCAGCAGAGTCACTAGAGATACGCAGTATTTT.

The rearrangement uses TRBV19 and TRBJ1-1, with D uncertain. V was pared by 7 bases and J by 5 bases, with 8 bases between. This CDR3 is built from 11 residues. Germline V lookup: CDR1 LNHDA, CDR2 SQIVND (reference sequence). CDR3 nucleotide sequence: TGTGCCAGTATGCGGTGGACTGAAGCTTTCTTT. Its translation: CASMRWTEAFF.

This chain uses TRBV6-5 with TRBJ2-4; 9 bases are shared with TRBD1. The CDR3 totals 15 residues. Germline CDR1 MNHEY, CDR2 SVGAGI. Germline trimming cut 5 bases from V and 6 bases from J; bases unmatched to any gene: 8. In DNA form, the CDR3 reads TGTGCCAGCAGTACTCGGACAGGGGCCGGAAACATTCAGTACTTC. Translation: CASSTRTGAGNIQYF.

CDR3 loop: CASSLVGGFGELFF. The CDR3 bases are TGTGCCAGCAGCTTAGTCGGAGGTTTCGGGGAGCTGTTTTTT. The rearrangement uses TRBV7-2 and TRBJ2-2; D possibly corresponds to TRBD2 (5 bases). Trimming shortened V by 1 base and J by 7 bases, and 10 bases separated the two germline ends. Germline-derived CDR1 and CDR2 are SGHTA and FQGNSA. The CDR3 loop spans 14 amino acids.

This clone was observed a few times. V and J are TRBV4-1 and TRBJ1-2, with D uncertain. V was cut by 0 bases and J by 8 bases, with 16 bases left in between. Per germline, CDR1 MGHRA and CDR2 YSYEKL. The CDR3 is 15 residues long. CDR3 sequence: CASSQETGSGKGYTF. The CDR3 coding sequence is TGCGCCAGCAGCCAAGAAACGGGCTCGGGAAAGGGCTACACCTTC.

The chain is built from TRBV10-1 and TRBJ1-1, with D possibly TRBD1 on 5 matching bases. The CDR3 is 14 amino acids. V was shortened by 6 bases and J by 1 base, with 12 bases between the two germline ends. Germline-derived CDR1 and CDR2 are WNHNN and SYGVQD (reference sequence). The CDR3 DNA reads as TGCGCCAGCAGGCCGGGACGGGAGAACACTGAAGCTTTCTTT. It specifies CASRPGRENTEAFF.